The clone carrying this T cell receptor (beta chain) was seen a few times. Its specificity is not known. This record comes from a study of T cell repertoires in cytomegalovirus infection. Study as a whole: Recently identified HLA-C-restricted CMV epitopes were used, and well-studied HLA-B-restricted CMV epitopes were used as well. Through public TCR beta signatures, both CMV infection and matching HLA type were indicated.

General study results and limits: Pooled public TCR beta family frequency picked out CMV carriers with the relevant HLA. CMV-specific TCR beta clonotypes restricted by HLA-C dominated the ex vivo response.

TCRdb re-called the reads through MiXCR, storing one row per CDR3 protein. The table lists tens of thousands of distinct CDR3 sequences, 20% to 25% of them singletons. The source is a human donor in good health (CMV status not recorded). Some clones in this sample may be carry-over from other donors' samples. The sequences come from CD8+ T cells from cultured PBMCs, collected from culture after CMV antigen stimulation.

The CDR3 region has the DNA TGTGCCAGCACTCTTACCGAATATCCCGAAAAACTGTTTTTT. This sequence encodes CASTLTEYPEKLFF. This chain joins TRBV7-2 and TRBJ1-4; D unresolved. The CDR3 extends over 14 amino acids. Germline loops: CDR1 SGHTA, CDR2 FQGNSA. Trimming shortened V by 7 bases and J by 8 bases, and 17 bases separated the two germline ends.